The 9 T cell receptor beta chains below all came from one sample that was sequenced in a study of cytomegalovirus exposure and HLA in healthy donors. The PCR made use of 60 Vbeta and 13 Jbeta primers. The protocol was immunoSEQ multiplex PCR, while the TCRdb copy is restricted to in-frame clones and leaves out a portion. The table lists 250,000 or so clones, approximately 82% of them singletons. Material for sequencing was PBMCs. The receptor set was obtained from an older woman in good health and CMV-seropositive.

The CDR3 DNA reads TGTGCCAGCAGTGGGACAGGGGGCGTTTTGGCTCAGCCCCAGCATTTT. Translation gives CASSGTGGVLAQPQHF. J is TRBJ1-5 and V is TRBV2; 11 nucleotides match TRBD1. Unmatched junction bases numbered 8, after V lost 4 bases and J lost 6 bases. CDR1 and CDR2 (germline): SNHLY, FYNNEI. The CDR3 has 16 residues.

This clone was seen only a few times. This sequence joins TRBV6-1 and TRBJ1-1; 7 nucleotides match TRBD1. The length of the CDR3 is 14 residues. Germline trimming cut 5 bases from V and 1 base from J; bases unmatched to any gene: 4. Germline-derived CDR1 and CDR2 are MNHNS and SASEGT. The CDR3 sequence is CASSYDRENTEAFF. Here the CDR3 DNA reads TGTGCCAGCAGTTATGACAGGGAGAACACTGAAGCTTTCTTT.

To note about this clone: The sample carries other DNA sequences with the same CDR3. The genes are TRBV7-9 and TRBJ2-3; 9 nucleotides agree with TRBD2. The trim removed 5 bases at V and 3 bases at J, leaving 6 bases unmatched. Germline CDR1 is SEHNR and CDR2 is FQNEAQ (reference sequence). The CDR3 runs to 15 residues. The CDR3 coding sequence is TGTGCCAGCAGCCTGGGCCTAGCGGGAACAGATACGCAGTATTTT. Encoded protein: CASSLGLAGTDTQYF.

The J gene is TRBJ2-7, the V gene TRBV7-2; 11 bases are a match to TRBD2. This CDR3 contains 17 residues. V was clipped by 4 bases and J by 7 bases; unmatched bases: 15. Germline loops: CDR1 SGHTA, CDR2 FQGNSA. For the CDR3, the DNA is TGTGCCAGCAGCTCGTTGTCGCGGACTAGCGGGCCGGGGGAGCAGTACTTC. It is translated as CASSSLSRTSGPGEQYF. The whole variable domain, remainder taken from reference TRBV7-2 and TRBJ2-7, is GAGVSQSPSNKVTEKGKDVELRCDPISGHTALYWYRQSLGQGLEFLIYFQGNSAPDKSGLPSDRFSAERTGGSVSTLTIQRTQQEDSAVYLCASSSLSRTSGPGEQYFGPGTRLTVT.

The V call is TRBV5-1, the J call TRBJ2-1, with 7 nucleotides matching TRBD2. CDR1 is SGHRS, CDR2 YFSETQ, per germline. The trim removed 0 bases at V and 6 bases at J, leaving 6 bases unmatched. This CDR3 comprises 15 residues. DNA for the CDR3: TGCGCCAGCAGCTTGGAGGCGGGAGTGGGCAATGAGCAGTTCTTC. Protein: CASSLEAGVGNEQFF. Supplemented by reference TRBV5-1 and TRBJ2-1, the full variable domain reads KAGVTQTPRYLIKTRGQQVTLSCSPISGHRSVSWYQQTPGQGLQFLFEYFSETQRNKGNFPGRFSGRQFSNSRSEMNVSTLELGDSALYLCASSLEAGVGNEQFFGPGTRLTVL.

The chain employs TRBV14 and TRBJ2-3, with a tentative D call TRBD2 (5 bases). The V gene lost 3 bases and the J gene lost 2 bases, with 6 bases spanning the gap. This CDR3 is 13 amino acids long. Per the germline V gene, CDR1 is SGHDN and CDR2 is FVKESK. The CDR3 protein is CASSHLATDTQYF. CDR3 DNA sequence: TGTGCCAGCAGCCATCTAGCCACAGATACGCAGTATTTT.

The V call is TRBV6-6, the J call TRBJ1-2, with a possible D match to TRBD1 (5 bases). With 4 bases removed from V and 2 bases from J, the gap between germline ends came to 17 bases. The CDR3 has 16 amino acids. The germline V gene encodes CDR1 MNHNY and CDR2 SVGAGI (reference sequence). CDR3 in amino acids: CASSWGGRTANYGYTF. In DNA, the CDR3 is TGTGCCAGCAGTTGGGGGGGGAGGACTGCGAACTATGGCTACACCTTC.

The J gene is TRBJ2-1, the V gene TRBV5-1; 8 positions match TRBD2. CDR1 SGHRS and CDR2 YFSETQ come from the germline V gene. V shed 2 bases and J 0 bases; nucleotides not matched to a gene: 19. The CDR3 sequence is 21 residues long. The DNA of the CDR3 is TGCGCCAGCAGCTTTCGTGTCGGGAGGGCCGAGAGAATTAGCTCCTACAATGAGCAGTTCTTC. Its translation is CASSFRVGRAERISSYNEQFF.

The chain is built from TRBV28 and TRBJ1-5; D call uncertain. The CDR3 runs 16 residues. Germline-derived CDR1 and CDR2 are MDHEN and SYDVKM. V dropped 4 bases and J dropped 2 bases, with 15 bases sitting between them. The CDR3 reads CASSSPGIMGNQPQHF. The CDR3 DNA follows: TGTGCCAGCAGTTCTCCGGGGATTATGGGCAATCAGCCCCAGCATTTT.